This T cell receptor beta chain comes out of a study of response to subunit inactivated influenza vaccine. TCRdb passed the RT-PCR reads through MiXCR, listing each CDR3 protein once. The table has more than 550,000 distinct CDR3 sequences, around 10% seen once; the top ten hold about 10%. General study results and limits: New T cells are recruited in small numbers by each seasonal influenza vaccination, according to the authors' suggestion.

CDR1 and CDR2 from the germline V gene are DFQATT and SNEGSKA (reference sequence). This CDR3 spans 12 amino acids. Concerning this clonotype itself: What it recognizes is unknown. The junction and the germline gene differ at one end; a read error may be behind it.

This sample was shared with a second study, whose subject was T cells expressing NK-cell markers. This second study notes: TCR beta libraries carry UMIs added by 5'RACE template switching. Seven of the eight sequenced donors were HCMV-seropositive; one was seronegative. NKG2C+ dominant clonotype frequencies in about six donors were roughly 1.0-7.5% of CD8+ T cells.

This TCR was sampled from a man aged 50-59 years who received an inactivated influenza vaccine. The sequenced sample was PBMCs from blood, obtained on the day of vaccination. V gene TRBV20-1 combines with J gene TRBJ2-5; D unresolved. CDR3 amino acids: CSANDGEETQYF. DNA for the CDR3: TGCAGCGCTAACGACGGCGAAGAGACCCAGTACTTC.